Each of the 16 T cell receptor beta chains below was sequenced from the same sample in a study of post-analysis software for immune sequencing data. Tagging with unique molecular identifiers was a feature of the TCR beta cDNA libraries. TCRdb passed the PCR reads through MiXCR, listing each CDR3 protein once. The sample lists hundreds of thousands of distinct CDR3 sequences, 36% occurring once. Study-level points and caveats: TRBV5-6, TRBV5-1 and TRBV20-1 were among five TRBV segments more frequent in patients than controls.

These receptors' targets are unknown. Sample: blood. These receptors originate from a girl between 5 and 17 years old with multiple sclerosis.

The chain recombines TRBV20-1 with TRBJ1-5, with D possibly TRBD1 on 5 matching bases. Germline assignment: CDR1 DFQATT and CDR2 SNEGSKA (reference sequence). V dropped 5 bases and J dropped 4 bases, with 21 bases sitting between them. This CDR3 region has 16 residues. The CDR3 here is CSAGPRGGRLNQPQHF. The CDR3 DNA follows: TGCAGTGCTGGCCCTCGGGGCGGCCGTCTAAATCAGCCCCAGCATTTT.

This clonotype was observed many times. V is TRBV29-1 and J is TRBJ1-1; D is perhaps TRBD1 (5 bases). Deletions cut 3 bases from V and 7 bases from J, with 18 bases between. The CDR3 consists of 14 residues. CDR1 is SQVTM, CDR2 ANQGSEA, per germline. This CDR3 reads CSVERGTHPSEAFF. DNA for the CDR3: TGCAGCGTTGAGCGCGGGACCCATCCCAGTGAAGCTTTCTTT.

This clonotype has a handful of counts. CDR3 bases: TGTGCCAGCAGTTTACTAGGACAGGGGATTTCACCCCTCCACTTT. Its translation is CASSLLGQGISPLHF. The gene calls are TRBV27 and TRBJ1-6; 9 nucleotides line up with TRBD1. Germline CDR1 and CDR2: MNHEY and SMNVEV (reference sequence). J gave up 9 bases and V 2 bases, and 5 bases lay outside the gene matches. This CDR3 has 15 amino acids.

There are a few counts of this clonotype. The V and J genes are TRBV7-2 and TRBJ2-4, with unresolved D. Germline V gives CDR1 SGHTA, CDR2 FQGNSA. V lost 1 base to trimming and J lost 1 base, with 17 bases between them. The CDR3 spans 18 residues. The CDR3 loop is CASSLELRPLRAKNIQYF. The CDR3 DNA reads as TGTGCCAGCAGCTTAGAGCTGCGTCCTCTGAGGGCCAAAAACATTCAGTACTTC.

Notes on this clonotype: The junction shows a germline mismatch at one end, possibly a read error. The V call is TRBV5-1, the J call TRBJ1-6; D might be TRBD1 (5 bases). This CDR3 comprises 16 residues. Germline-derived CDR1 and CDR2 are SGHRS and YFSETQ. DNA of the CDR3: TGCGCCAGCAGCTTGGGTGGAGGGACCTATAATCCACCCCTCCACTTT. This translates into CASSLGGGTYNPPLHF.

Many counts were recorded for this clonotype. The chain joins TRBV20-1 to TRBJ1-2; no firm D call. The CDR3 is 14 residues long. Germline V CDR1 and CDR2: DFQATT, SNEGSKA (reference sequence). V was trimmed by 3 bases and J by 1 base, leaving 12 bases between them. CDR3 loop: CSASGGEFNYGYTF. The CDR3 DNA sequence: TGCAGTGCTAGTGGCGGTGAATTTAACTATGGCTACACCTTC.

CDR3 amino acids: CASSLRHTGELFF. The DNA of the CDR3 is TGTGCCAGCAGCTTAAGGCACACCGGGGAGCTGTTTTTT. The rearrangement uses TRBV11-1 and TRBJ2-2; the D is unclear. V dropped 2 bases and J dropped 3 bases, with 4 bases sitting between them. The germline CDR1 and CDR2 sequences are SGHAT and FQDESV (reference sequence). CDR3 length: 13 residues.

This clonotype was recorded at least ten times. The CDR3 region is CASSSVLEQFF. DNA for the CDR3: TGCGCCAGCAGCTCAGTCTTGGAGCAGTTCTTC. This chain connects TRBV5-1 to TRBJ2-1; D gene uncertain. Germline loops: CDR1 SGHRS, CDR2 YFSETQ. Trimming cost V 3 bases and J 10 bases, with 8 bases left between them. The CDR3 is made up of 11 amino acids.

This chain joins TRBV15 and TRBJ1-1; D is ambiguous. Germline CDR1 reads LNHNV; CDR2 reads YYDKDF (reference sequence). CDR3 length: 13 residues. V was shortened by 4 bases and J by 0 bases, with 6 bases between the two germline ends. CDR3 DNA sequence: TGTGCCACCAGCATCAAGGTGAACACTGAAGCTTTCTTT. It encodes CATSIKVNTEAFF.

The J gene is TRBJ2-7, the V gene TRBV5-1; possibly TRBD1 for D (6 bases). The CDR3 covers 14 residues. Germline CDR1 SGHRS, CDR2 YFSETQ. Trimming took 0 bases from V and 2 from J, leaving 9 bases between them. The CDR3 DNA follows: TGCGCCAGCAGCTTGGGGACAGCAGCCTACGAGCAGTACTTC. Translating it yields CASSLGTAAYEQYF.

This clonotype was counted at least ten times. The J gene is TRBJ1-2, the V gene TRBV28, with D perhaps matching TRBD1 (6 bases). Trimming pared 2 bases from V and 7 bases from J, leaving 11 bases between. The germline V gene encodes CDR1 MDHEN and CDR2 SYDVKM. The CDR3 consists of 13 residues. CDR3 sequence (DNA): TGTGCCAGCAGTTTAGGACAGTCCCCTGGCTACACCTTC. Its protein is CASSLGQSPGYTF.

The V and J genes are TRBV7-2 and TRBJ2-4; 11 positions match TRBD2. Matching the DNA end better, TRBJ2-5 makes the J call doubtful. The CDR3 covers 17 residues. Germline CDR1 reads SGHTA; CDR2 reads FQGNSA. Here the CDR3 reads CASSFSLLAGDQETQYF. CDR3 coding DNA: TGTGCCAGCAGCTTCTCCCTACTAGCGGGGGATCAAGAGACCCAGTACTTC.

There are many counts of this clonotype. The CDR3 is CSAIRERGETQYF. For the CDR3, the DNA is TGCAGTGCTATCCGGGAGAGGGGAGAGACCCAGTACTTC. The chain combines TRBV20-1 with TRBJ2-5; TRBD2 is a possible D gene (6 bases). Germline CDR1 reads DFQATT; CDR2 reads SNEGSKA (reference sequence). Trimming left V 4 bases short and J 4 bases short, with 13 bases between. CDR3 length equals 13 residues.

This clonotype was picked up one time. The rearrangement links TRBV14 to TRBJ2-7; D ambiguous. The V gene's germline CDR1 is SGHDN and CDR2 FVKESK. CDR3 length: 14 residues. V was shortened by 0 bases and J by 0 bases, with 6 bases between the two germline ends. The CDR3 DNA follows: TGTGCCAGCAGCCAAGAGAGGAGCTCCTACGAGCAGTACTTC. This sequence encodes CASSQERSSYEQYF.

This clonotype was detected many times. The chain couples TRBV12-3 or TRBV12-4 to TRBJ1-2; the match to TRBD1 covers 9 bases. After removal of 4 bases from V and 8 bases from J, the junction contained 11 bases not matched to a gene. CDR3 length: 15 amino acids. The CDR3 spells CASSSYTGGARGYTF. The CDR3 DNA reads TGTGCCAGCAGTTCCTACACAGGGGGCGCTCGGGGCTACACCTTC.

Turning to this clonotype: This sequence may be a read error, since a much larger clone differs from it by one base. CDR3 residues: CAGSSLGREGLEQFF. In nucleotides, the CDR3 is TGCGCCGGCAGCTCCCTAGGGCGGGAGGGCCTTGAGCAGTTCTTC. This chain uses TRBV5-1 with TRBJ2-1, with 9 positions matching TRBD2. The germline V gene encodes CDR1 SGHRS and CDR2 YFSETQ. CDR3 length equals 15 residues.